One sample yielded the 9 T cell receptor beta chains listed below, sequenced in a study of tissue T cells after allogeneic stem cell transplantation. Clones were sequenced by immunoSEQ multiplex PCR, and TCRdb holds only the in-frame ones, with some missing. Of roughly 5,300 clones in the sample, about 51% were seen once. Time point noted: mouse harvest day 7 after allogeneic transplant. Tail vein injection delivered 10^7 T-cell-depleted bone marrow cells and 10^6 splenic CD5+ T cells. The sequencing input was gut tissue. The receptors here all came from a female BALB/c mouse given C57BL/6 T cells with graft-versus-host disease after an allogeneic hematopoietic cell transplant.

In regard to this clone: Mouse gene names apply. The sequenced fragment ends 1 residue before the CDR3 boundary, so the rest is inferred from the germline J gene. The chain carries TRBV29 and TRBJ2-1, with D possibly called TRBD1 or TRBD2 (6 bases each). CDR1 is MSHET and CDR2 is SYDVDS in the germline V gene. The CDR3 sequence is 13 residues long. Partial CDR3 DNA: TGTGTTGGGGGACATATTAACTATGCTGAGCAGTTC. Protein: CVGGHINYAEQF. The entire CDR3 protein is CVGGHINYAEQFF.

As regards this clone: Gene names are the mouse ones. Read data end 1 residue before the CDR3 end; the end is taken from the germline J gene. The chain joins TRBV23 to TRBJ2-5; TRBD2 is the table's D call and was not checked against the DNA. CDR1 and CDR2 from the germline V gene are KGHTA and FQNQQP. The CDR3 extends over 13 amino acids. The CDR3 region is CSSSRLVQDTQYF. The sequenced CDR3 bases are TGCTCCAGCAGTCGACTGGTGCAAGACACCCAGTAC.

This clone has only a few counts. Gene names denote mouse genes. CDR3 residues: CASSPWGGGAETLYF. The CDR3 bases that were read are TGTGCCAGCAGTCCCTGGGGGGGCGGTGCAGAAACGCTGTAT. The chain employs TRBV26 and TRBJ2-3; 10 positions match TRBD2. The read ends 1 residue before the CDR3 terminus; that terminus is restored from the germline J gene. This CDR3 has 15 amino acids. J gave up 1 base and V 4 bases, and 2 bases lay outside the gene matches. Germline CDR1 KGHPV, CDR2 FQNQEV (reference sequence). The full variable domain, in which reference TRBV26 and TRBJ2-3 provide the parts outside the CDR3, is NSKVIQTPRYLVKGQGQKAKMRCIPEKGHPVVFWYQQNKNNEFKFLINFQNQEVLQQIDMTEKRFSAECPSNSPCSLEIQSSEAGDSALYLCASSPWGGGAETLYFGSGTRLTVL.

About this clone: The gene names here belong to mouse. The observed sequence ends 1 residue before the CDR3 terminus, with the missing tail filled in from the germline J gene. The J gene is TRBJ1-5, the V gene TRBV3; D may be TRBD1 (5 bases). This CDR3 region has 15 residues. Germline lookup yields CDR1 SNHLY and CDR2 FYNGKV (reference sequence). V lost 1 base, J lost 3 bases, and 10 bases lay in between. The CDR3 loop is CASSLGRGANQAPLF. The sequenced CDR3 bases are TGTGCCAGCAGCTTAGGAAGGGGAGCCAACCAGGCTCCGCTT.

This clone turned up a few times. Gene names are the mouse ones. The read gets to within 1 residue of the CDR3 end, and the germline J gene fills in the rest. This chain connects TRBV26 to TRBJ2-7; TRBD1 is a possible D gene (6 bases). CDR3 size: 12 residues. Between the trimmed V and J ends, which lost 6 bases and 3 bases, there was a span of 9 bases. Germline-derived CDR1 and CDR2 are KGHPV and FQNQEV (reference sequence). The CDR3 loop is CASRGHLYEQYF. The CDR3 DNA, read in part, is TGTGCCAGCAGGGGACACCTCTATGAACAGTAC.

The sample holds a few counts of this clone. The gene names given are mouse names. With the read ending 1 residue before the CDR3 end, the germline J gene is used to fill in that end. The rearrangement joins TRBV31 to TRBJ2-7; no reliable D call. CDR3 length equals 13 residues. Trimming cost V 1 base and J 3 bases, with 10 bases left between them. CDR1 is GKSSPN, CDR2 SITVG, per germline. The CDR3: CAWSPRRFYEQYF. The covered CDR3 bases are TGTGCCTGGAGTCCCCGGCGATTCTATGAACAGTAC.

This clone was detected a few times. Germline and genes: mouse. Coverage ceases 1 residue before the CDR3 finishes, and the germline J gene fills in the end. V is TRBV26 and J is TRBJ2-3; 8 nucleotides line up with TRBD1. Germline CDR1 and CDR2: KGHPV and FQNQEV (reference sequence). This CDR3 contains 15 residues. J lost 0 bases, V lost 2 bases, and 1 base had no gene match. The CDR3 loop is CASSLGQGSAETLYF. The sequenced CDR3 bases are TGTGCCAGCAGTCTGGGACAGGGTAGTGCAGAAACGCTGTAT.

A note on this clone: Any gene name here is a mouse gene name. The sequenced fragment ends 1 residue before the CDR3 boundary, so the rest is inferred from the germline J gene. The chain uses TRBV26 and TRBJ2-3; TRBD1 matches 10 bases. The V and J ends lost 8 bases and 3 bases, in that order; junction bases with no gene match: 2. Germline values: CDR1 KGHPV, CDR2 FQNQEV (reference sequence). The CDR3 runs 13 residues. CDR3: CASLGQGAETLYF. The part of the CDR3 DNA that was read is TGTGCCAGCCTGGGACAGGGGGCAGAAACGCTGTAT.

In the case of this clone: Each gene name is a mouse one. The read ends 1 residue before the CDR3 terminus; that terminus is restored from the germline J gene. The chain carries TRBV19 and TRBJ1-3; 8 positions match TRBD1. Germline CDR1 reads FNHDT; CDR2 reads SITEND (reference sequence). The CDR3 length is 15 residues. With 5 bases clipped from V and 1 base from J, the junction kept 5 bases outside the gene matches. The sequenced CDR3 bases are TGTGCCAGCAGCCCGACAGGGGAATCTGGAAATACGCTCTAT. It is translated as CASSPTGESGNTLY. The entire CDR3 protein is CASSPTGESGNTLYF.